The present entry profiles one TCR beta chain with its context. Its target is not known. The sample comes from a study of shared clonotypes between healthy human individuals. Per the original data handling: Because ImmunoSEQ provided only junction sequences with no quality scores, the filtering differed. TCRdb's table, derived via immunoSEQ multiplex PCR, lists solely in-frame clones and lacks some. V, J and clone size derive from that table, while D and trimming were established from the DNA sequence. The data show 2 million to 2.5 million clones, about 94% seen once. Germline CDR1 and CDR2: MNHEY and SVGAGI. CDR3 length equals 15 residues. V lost 4 bases, J lost 6 bases, and 19 bases lay in between. Whole-study results and caveats: Estimated richness values were generally larger in naive subsets than in memory subsets.

V and J are TRBV6-5 and TRBJ2-7; D may be TRBD1 (5 bases). The clonotype comes from a man between 18 and 35 years old in good health. The sample consisted of naive CD4+ T cells sorted from blood. Subset here: CD45RA+ positively selected. The CDR3 nucleotides are TGTGCCAGCAGTTCGCACCAGGGTACCGACCGCGAGCAGTACTTC. Amino acids: CASSSHQGTDREQYF.